This is a list of T cell receptor beta chains from one sample in a study of early T cells in non-severe SARS-CoV-2 infection. TCRdb used MiXCR to reprocess the 5' RACE reads, holding one entry per CDR3 protein. Among around 26,000 distinct CDR3 sequences listed, approximately 5.1% were seen once. The sequenced sample was whole blood. The receptor set was obtained from an adult who was a healthcare worker with PCR-confirmed SARS-CoV-2 infection or an uninfected control (not recorded which). CDR3s include the opening cysteine and the closing phenylalanine or tryptophan. The D gene is left open where the match is weak. The size of a clone is reported for some rows only, either as once, few or many, or as a class for expanded clones.

J,V,D,size,DNA,CDR3
TRBJ2-5,TRBV21-1,.,few,TGTGCCAGCAGCTTCCGGGACAGGGGAAAGACCCAGTACTTC,CASSFRDRGKTQYF
TRBJ1-6,TRBV3-1,.,many,TGTGCCAGCAGCCATCTCAGGGAGGATTCACCCCTCCACTTT,CASSHLREDSPLHF
TRBJ1-2,TRBV7-9,.,.,TGTGCCAGCAGCTTAGGGACAACCCATGGCTACACCTTC,CASSLGTTHGYTF
TRBJ1-1,TRBV30,.,.,TGTGCCTGCCTCAATGGCGGGGACACTGAAGCTTTCTTT,CACLNGGDTEAFF
TRBJ1-1,TRBV5-1,TRBD1,few,TGCGCCAGCAGCGGGACAGGGGACACTGAAGCTTTCTTT,CASSGTGDTEAFF
TRBJ2-2,TRBV10-3,.,.,TGTGCCATCAGAAACACGGGGGAGCTGTTTTTT,CAIRNTGELFF
TRBJ2-5,TRBV11-2,.,many,TGTGCCAGCAGCAGTATGACGCCGAAAGAGACCCAGTACTTC,CASSSMTPKETQYF
TRBJ1-4,TRBV11-2,TRBD1,many,TGTGCCAGCAGCCCGACAGGGGGAACTAATGAAAAACTGTTTTTT,CASSPTGGTNEKLFF
TRBJ1-5,TRBV6-5,.,many,TGTGCCAGCAGTTCCAGGGTCAATCAGCCCCAGCATTTT,CASSSRVNQPQHF
TRBJ2-3,TRBV4-2,TRBD2,.,TGTGCCAGCAGCCAAGATCGCCGCTCTAGCGGGGGCGATACAGATACGCAGTATTTT,CASSQDRRSSGGDTDTQYF
TRBJ1-5,TRBV7-2,TRBD1,few,TGTGCCAGCAGCTTAACAGGGGAGCAGCCCCAGCATTTT,CASSLTGEQPQHF
TRBJ1-1,TRBV6-1,.,many,TGTGCCAGCAGTGTACCGGGACCCGGCACTGAAGCTTTCTTT,CASSVPGPGTEAFF
TRBJ2-1,TRBV19,.,few,TGTGCCAGTAGTATAGATAGCCACTCCTCCTACAATGAGCAGTTCTTC,CASSIDSHSSYNEQFF
TRBJ1-2,TRBV6-2/TRBV6-3,.,many,TGTGCCAGCAACCAACTCCAGGGGAACTATGGCTACACCTTC,CASNQLQGNYGYTF
TRBJ2-1,TRBV4-1,.,.,TGCGCCAGCAGCCAAGATTTGCCCGTCAATGAGCAGTTCTTC,CASSQDLPVNEQFF